Listed here is a single T cell receptor (beta chain). Its specificity is not known. This entry comes from a study of T cell responses to AZD1222 COVID-19 vaccine. Method: immunoSEQ multiplex PCR; TCRdb's copy keeps in-frame clones and lacks some. The data contain approximately 85,000 clones, 80% to 90% of them seen just once; the ten biggest clones take up 7%. Study results and limitations: The repertoires were collected only after the peak T cell response. Across the whole spike, CD4 TCRs peaked at regions 160-218 and 743-854. The study found Spike-specific TCR breadth and depth rose after two AZD1222 doses.

CDR3 length: 14 amino acids. CDR1 SGHRS and CDR2 YFSETQ come from the germline V gene. V lost 7 bases and J lost 10; bases outside the gene matches: 6. The chain carries TRBV5-1 and TRBJ2-1, with 15 bases matching TRBD2. The specimen was peripheral blood, collected on day 0 of AZD1222 vaccination. The receptor was isolated from an adult in good health. CDR3 amino acids: CASLGLAGGNEQFF. The CDR3 DNA reads TGCGCCAGCCTCGGACTAGCGGGAGGGAACGAGCAGTTCTTC.